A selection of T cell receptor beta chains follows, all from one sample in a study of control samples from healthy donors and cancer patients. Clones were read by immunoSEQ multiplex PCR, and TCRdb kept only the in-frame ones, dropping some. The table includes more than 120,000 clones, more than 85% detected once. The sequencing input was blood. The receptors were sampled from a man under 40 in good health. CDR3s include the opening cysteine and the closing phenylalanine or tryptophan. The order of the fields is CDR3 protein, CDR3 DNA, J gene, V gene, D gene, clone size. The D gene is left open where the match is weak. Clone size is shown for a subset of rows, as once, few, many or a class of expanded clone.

CASSQSLGRSGAAFYGYTF	TGTGCCAGCAGCCAATCCCTGGGACGTTCAGGGGCCGCGTTCTATGGCTACACCTTC	TRBJ1-2	TRBV14	NA	NA
CAIRARTGAASGNTIYF	TGTGCCATCAGAGCCCGTACAGGGGCGGCCTCTGGAAACACCATATATTTT	TRBJ1-3	TRBV10-3	TRBD1	NA
CASSSGSYGYTF	TGTGCCAGCAGTTCCGGCAGCTATGGCTACACCTTC	TRBJ1-2	TRBV12-3/TRBV12-4	NA	NA
CARPGPQLDF	TGTGCCCGACCGGGACCCCAGCTGGACTTC	TRBJ2-4	TRBV6-4	NA	NA
CAISDPGTGNTEAFF	TGTGCCATCAGTGATCCCGGGACAGGGAACACTGAAGCTTTCTTT	TRBJ1-1	TRBV10-3	TRBD1	NA
CASSVAGDRVNSPLHF	TGTGCCAGCAGCGTAGCTGGCGACAGGGTAAATTCACCCCTCCACTTT	TRBJ1-6	TRBV9	TRBD1	NA
CAWTGGAREKLFF	TGTGCCTGGACCGGGGGGGCGCGAGAAAAACTGTTTTTT	TRBJ1-4	TRBV30	NA	NA
CASSLGVGVSSNQPQHF	TGTGCCAGCAGCTTAGGGGTGGGGGTCAGTAGCAATCAGCCCCAGCATTTT	TRBJ1-5	TRBV7-2	NA	NA
CASTRWGLASGPQETQYF	TGTGCCAGCACCCGATGGGGGTTGGCTAGCGGACCACAAGAGACCCAGTACTTC	TRBJ2-5	TRBV7-2	TRBD2	NA
CASSIGETEAFF	TGTGCCAGTAGTATAGGGGAAACTGAAGCTTTCTTT	TRBJ1-1	TRBV19	NA	NA
CASSDFSKNTEAFF	TGTGCCAGCAGTGACTTTTCAAAGAACACTGAAGCTTTCTTT	TRBJ1-1	TRBV6-4	NA	NA
CASSIIRTFPVGYTF	TGTGCCAGTAGTATCATTCGGACTTTCCCAGTGGGCTACACCTTC	TRBJ1-2	TRBV19	NA	NA
CASRPQGNTEAFF	TGTGCCAGCAGGCCACAGGGGAACACTGAAGCTTTCTTT	TRBJ1-1	TRBV6-5	NA	NA
CASSFLALRDEKLFF	TGTGCCAGCAGTTTTTTGGCCCTAAGGGACGAAAAACTGTTTTTT	TRBJ1-4	TRBV27	NA	NA
CASSYDVRLPDTGELFF	TGTGCCAGCAGCTACGACGTTCGCCTACCTGACACCGGGGAGCTGTTTTTT	TRBJ2-2	TRBV14	NA	NA
CASNKDADVNTEAFF	TGTGCCAGTAACAAGGACGCGGACGTTAACACTGAAGCTTTCTTT	TRBJ1-1	TRBV28	NA	NA
CASSLPAGMNTGELFF	TGTGCCAGCAGTTTACCAGCGGGGATGAACACCGGGGAGCTGTTTTTT	TRBJ2-2	TRBV27	TRBD2	NA
CASSDPDRGLNTEAFF	TGCGCCAGCAGTGACCCCGACAGGGGTTTGAACACTGAAGCTTTCTTT	TRBJ1-1	TRBV10-2	TRBD1	NA
CASSLDLGGQGYSGYTF	TGTGCCAGCAGCTTAGACCTGGGAGGACAGGGATACTCTGGCTACACCTTC	TRBJ1-2	TRBV11-2	TRBD1	NA
CAISELQQGNSPLHF	TGTGCCATCAGTGAGTTGCAACAGGGGAATTCACCCCTCCACTTT	TRBJ1-6	TRBV10-3	TRBD1	NA
CASSYRQTYEQYF	TGTGCCAGCAGTTACAGACAAACCTACGAGCAGTACTTC	TRBJ2-7	TRBV6-2/TRBV6-3	NA	NA
CAISGGTASSYEQYF	TGTGCCATCAGTGGAGGCACAGCTAGCTCCTACGAGCAGTACTTC	TRBJ2-7	TRBV10-3	NA	once
CASSYGHGGGYTF	TGTGCCAGCAGCTACGGACACGGGGGTGGCTACACCTTC	TRBJ1-2	TRBV6-5	NA	once
CASSVGSTEDTQYF	TGCGCCAGCAGTGTAGGCAGCACTGAAGATACGCAGTATTTT	TRBJ2-3	TRBV10-1	NA	NA